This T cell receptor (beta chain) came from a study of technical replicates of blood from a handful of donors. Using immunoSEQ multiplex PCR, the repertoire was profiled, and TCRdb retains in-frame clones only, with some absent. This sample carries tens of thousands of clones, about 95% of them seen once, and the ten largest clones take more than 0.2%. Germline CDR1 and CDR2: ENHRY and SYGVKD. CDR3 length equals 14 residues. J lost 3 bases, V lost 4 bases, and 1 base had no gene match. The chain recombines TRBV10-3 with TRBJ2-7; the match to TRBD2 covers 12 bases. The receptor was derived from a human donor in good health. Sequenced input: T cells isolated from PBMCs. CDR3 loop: CAISVTSGSYEQYF. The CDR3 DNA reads TGTGCCATCAGTGTGACTAGCGGGAGCTACGAGCAGTACTTC.